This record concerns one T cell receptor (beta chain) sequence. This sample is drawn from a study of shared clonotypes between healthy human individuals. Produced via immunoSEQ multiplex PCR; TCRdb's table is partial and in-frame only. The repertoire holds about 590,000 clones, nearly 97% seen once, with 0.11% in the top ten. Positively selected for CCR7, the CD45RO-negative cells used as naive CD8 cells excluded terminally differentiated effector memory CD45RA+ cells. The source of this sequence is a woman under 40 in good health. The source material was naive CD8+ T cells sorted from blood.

The CDR3 DNA reads as TGTGCCAGCAGCGAAAAGGGACAGCCACATGGCTACACCTTC. Protein product: CASSEKGQPHGYTF. This rearrangement joins TRBV9 to TRBJ1-2; TRBD1 agrees at 7 bases. After removal of 3 bases from V and 6 bases from J, the junction contained 8 bases not matched to a gene. This CDR3 is 14 amino acids long. The germline gives CDR1 SGDLS, CDR2 YYNGEE.